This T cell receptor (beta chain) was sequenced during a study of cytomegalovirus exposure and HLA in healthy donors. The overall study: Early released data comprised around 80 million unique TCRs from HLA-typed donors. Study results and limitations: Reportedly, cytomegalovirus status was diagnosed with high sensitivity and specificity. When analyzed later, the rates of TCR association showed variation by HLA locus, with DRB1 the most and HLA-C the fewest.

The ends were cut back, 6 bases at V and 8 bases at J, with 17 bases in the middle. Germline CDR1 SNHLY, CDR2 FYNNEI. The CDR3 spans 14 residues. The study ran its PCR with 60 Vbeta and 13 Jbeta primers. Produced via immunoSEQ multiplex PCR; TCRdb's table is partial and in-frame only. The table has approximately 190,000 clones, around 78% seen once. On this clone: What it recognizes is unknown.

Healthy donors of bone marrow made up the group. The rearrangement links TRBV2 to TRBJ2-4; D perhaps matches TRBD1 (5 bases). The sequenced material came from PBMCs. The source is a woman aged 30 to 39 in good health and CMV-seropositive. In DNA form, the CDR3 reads TGTGCCAGCAGCCCCCGACAGATATCGGACATTCAGTACTTC. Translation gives CASSPRQISDIQYF.